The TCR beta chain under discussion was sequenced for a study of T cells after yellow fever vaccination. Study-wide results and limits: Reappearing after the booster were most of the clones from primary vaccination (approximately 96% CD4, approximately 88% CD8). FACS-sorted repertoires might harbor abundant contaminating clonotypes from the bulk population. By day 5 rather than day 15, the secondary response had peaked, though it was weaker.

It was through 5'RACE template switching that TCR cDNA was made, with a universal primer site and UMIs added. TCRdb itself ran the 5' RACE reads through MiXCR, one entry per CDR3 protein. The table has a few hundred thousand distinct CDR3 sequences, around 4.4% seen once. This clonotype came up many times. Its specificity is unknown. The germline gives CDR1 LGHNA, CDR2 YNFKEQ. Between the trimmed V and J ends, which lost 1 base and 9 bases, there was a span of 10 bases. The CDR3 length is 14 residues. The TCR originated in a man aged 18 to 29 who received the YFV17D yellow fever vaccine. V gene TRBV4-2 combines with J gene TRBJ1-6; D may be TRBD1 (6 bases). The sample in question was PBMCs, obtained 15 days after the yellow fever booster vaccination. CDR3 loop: CASSQGGRGSPLHF. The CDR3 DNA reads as TGTGCCAGCAGCCAAGGGGGCAGGGGTTCACCCCTCCACTTT.